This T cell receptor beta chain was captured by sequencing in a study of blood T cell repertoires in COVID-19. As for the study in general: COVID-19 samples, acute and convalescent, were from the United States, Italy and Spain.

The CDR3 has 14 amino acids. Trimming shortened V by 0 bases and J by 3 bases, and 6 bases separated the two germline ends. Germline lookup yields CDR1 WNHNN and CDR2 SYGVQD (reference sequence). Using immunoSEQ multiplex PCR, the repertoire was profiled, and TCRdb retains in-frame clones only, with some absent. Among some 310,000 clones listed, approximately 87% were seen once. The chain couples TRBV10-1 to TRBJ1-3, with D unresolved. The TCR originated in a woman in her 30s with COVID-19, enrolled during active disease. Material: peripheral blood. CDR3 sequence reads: CASSESADGNTIYF. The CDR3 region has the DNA TGCGCCAGCAGTGAGTCGGCGGATGGAAACACCATATATTTT.